This T cell receptor (beta chain) was profiled in a study of shared clonotypes between healthy human individuals. The study, taken as a whole, reports: Owing to a small donor count, the genetic and exposure-history diversity represented was limited.

Libraries were prepared by immunoSEQ multiplex PCR; TCRdb keeps only in-frame clonotypes and omits some of them. The sample includes 1.5 million to 2.5 million clones, about 95% of them seen just once. The CDR3 is 14 amino acids. CDR1 is SNHLY and CDR2 is FYNNEI in the germline V gene. The V and J ends lost 6 bases and 8 bases respectively, with 19 bases between them. CD45RO negativity and positive selection for CCR7 defined naive CD8 cells, a population that excluded terminally differentiated effector memory CD45RA+ cells. Comments on this clone: Its matching antigen is unknown.

The material sequenced was naive CD8+ T cells sorted from blood. The TCR originated in a man aged 18 to 29 in good health. The V call is TRBV2, the J call TRBJ1-1, with no clear D. The CDR3 sequence: CASSLVKRGEEAFF. In DNA form, the CDR3 reads TGTGCCAGCAGCCTCGTAAAGAGAGGCGAAGAAGCTTTCTTT. Filled out from reference TRBV2 and TRBJ1-1, the complete variable domain reads EPEVTQTPSHQVTQMGQEVILRCVPISNHLYFYWYRQILGQKVEFLVSFYNNEISEKSEIFDDQFSVERPDGSNFTLKIRSTKLEDSAMYFCASSLVKRGEEAFFGQGTRLTVV.